This is a list of T cell receptor beta chains from one sample in a study of blood T cell repertoires in COVID-19. The repertoire was sequenced with immunoSEQ multiplex PCR; TCRdb's copy has only in-frame clones and lacks some. The table records 90,000 or so clones, 75% to 90% of them present only once. Sequenced input: peripheral blood. Every receptor here comes from a man between 60 and 75 years old with acute or convalescent COVID-19. CDR3s include the opening cysteine and the closing phenylalanine or tryptophan. A D gene is named only where the DNA matches it firmly. For some rows the clone size is stated as once, few or many, or as a class when expanded; others skip it.

cdr3_nt: TGTGCCAGCTCACCACCCGACAGGGTCGGTCAGCCCCAGCATTTT; cdr3_aa: CASSPPDRVGQPQHF; v_call: TRBV18; d_call: TRBD1; j_call: TRBJ1-5; clone_size: .
cdr3_nt: TGTGCCAGTAGTATACCGGGACAGGGGTCAAGCAATCAGCCCCAGCATTTT; cdr3_aa: CASSIPGQGSSNQPQHF; v_call: TRBV19; d_call: TRBD1; j_call: TRBJ1-5; clone_size: .
cdr3_nt: TGCAGTGCCAGTAGCGGGGTGAACGAAAAACTGTTTTTT; cdr3_aa: CSASSGVNEKLFF; v_call: TRBV20-1; d_call: .; j_call: TRBJ1-4; clone_size: .
cdr3_nt: TGTGCCAGCTCACCACTTCAGATACCCAGCACAGATACGCAGTATTTT; cdr3_aa: CASSPLQIPSTDTQYF; v_call: TRBV18; d_call: .; j_call: TRBJ2-3; clone_size: .
cdr3_nt: TGTGCCAGCAGCCCAGGACAGTTAATGAACACTGAAGCTTTCTTT; cdr3_aa: CASSPGQLMNTEAFF; v_call: TRBV9; d_call: .; j_call: TRBJ1-1; clone_size: .
cdr3_nt: TGCAGCGTTGAACCTACAGGGGTCGGCACTGAAGCTTTCTTT; cdr3_aa: CSVEPTGVGTEAFF; v_call: TRBV29-1; d_call: TRBD1; j_call: TRBJ1-1; clone_size: few
cdr3_nt: TGTGCCTGGAGTTCCGGGTTCAACTACAATGAGCAGTTCTTC; cdr3_aa: CAWSSGFNYNEQFF; v_call: TRBV30; d_call: .; j_call: TRBJ2-1; clone_size: once
cdr3_nt: TGCAGCGTTCGGGCCGGGACTAGCGGGGGGTACGAGCAGTACTTC; cdr3_aa: CSVRAGTSGGYEQYF; v_call: TRBV29-1; d_call: TRBD2; j_call: TRBJ2-7; clone_size: .
cdr3_nt: TGTGCCTGGAGTGGGGCGGGGGGCTCCTACAATGAGCAGTTCTTC; cdr3_aa: CAWSGAGGSYNEQFF; v_call: TRBV30; d_call: TRBD2; j_call: TRBJ2-1; clone_size: .
cdr3_nt: TGCGCCAGCAGACACAGGTTACCGGCGGTCGAGACCCAGTACTTC; cdr3_aa: CASRHRLPAVETQYF; v_call: TRBV10-2; d_call: .; j_call: TRBJ2-5; clone_size: .
cdr3_nt: TGTGCCAGCAGTTACCCCTTACTAGCGGGGGAGCCTACGTCGAGGGATACGCAGTATTTT; cdr3_aa: CASSYPLLAGEPTSRDTQYF; v_call: TRBV6-2/TRBV6-3; d_call: TRBD2; j_call: TRBJ2-3; clone_size: .
cdr3_nt: TGCAGCGTTGGGGCAGCCCCAACTAATGAAAAACTGTTTTTT; cdr3_aa: CSVGAAPTNEKLFF; v_call: TRBV29-1; d_call: .; j_call: TRBJ1-4; clone_size: few
cdr3_nt: TGTGCCAGCAGTTTAACCGGGACAGGAGGAAGGGAAGCTTTCTTT; cdr3_aa: CASSLTGTGGREAFF; v_call: TRBV28; d_call: TRBD1; j_call: TRBJ1-1; clone_size: few
cdr3_nt: TGTGCCAGTAGTATCCCAGGTAGGCAGGGGACTACGAACTCTGAAGCTTTCTTT; cdr3_aa: CASSIPGRQGTTNSEAFF; v_call: TRBV19; d_call: .; j_call: TRBJ1-1; clone_size: .
cdr3_nt: TGTGCCAGCAGTTGGACAGGGGCGAACCTTAACTATGGCTACACCTTC; cdr3_aa: CASSWTGANLNYGYTF; v_call: TRBV6-2/TRBV6-3; d_call: TRBD1; j_call: TRBJ1-2; clone_size: .
cdr3_nt: TGTGCCAGCAGCCTACTAGGACCTGTTAACACCGGGGAGCTGTTTTTT; cdr3_aa: CASSLLGPVNTGELFF; v_call: TRBV3-1/TRBV3-2; d_call: .; j_call: TRBJ2-2; clone_size: .
cdr3_nt: TGTGCCAGCAGCTTGGCCGCGGTAACAGGGGGAAACTATGGCTACACCTTC; cdr3_aa: CASSLAAVTGGNYGYTF; v_call: TRBV5-5; d_call: TRBD1; j_call: TRBJ1-2; clone_size: .
cdr3_nt: TGTGCCAGCAGCCCAGGCCCCCACGTAGTCTACGAGCAGTACTTC; cdr3_aa: CASSPGPHVVYEQYF; v_call: TRBV11-2; d_call: .; j_call: TRBJ2-7; clone_size: .
cdr3_nt: TGTGCCAGCACCGCCAGGACTAGCGGGACCTACACAGATACGCAGTATTTT; cdr3_aa: CASTARTSGTYTDTQYF; v_call: TRBV2; d_call: TRBD2; j_call: TRBJ2-3; clone_size: .
cdr3_nt: TGCGCCAGCAGCTTGGCTAGCGAGACCCAGTACTTC; cdr3_aa: CASSLASETQYF; v_call: TRBV5-1; d_call: .; j_call: TRBJ2-5; clone_size: .
cdr3_nt: TGTGCCTGGTCCCTTGGAGGGGTAAGGGGCTACACCTTC; cdr3_aa: CAWSLGGVRGYTF; v_call: TRBV30; d_call: .; j_call: TRBJ1-2; clone_size: .
cdr3_nt: TGTGCCAGCAGTTCCTCACAGGGTGGCAATCAGCCCCAGCATTTT; cdr3_aa: CASSSSQGGNQPQHF; v_call: TRBV27; d_call: .; j_call: TRBJ1-5; clone_size: .
cdr3_nt: TGTGCCAGCTCAACAAGTACTAGCGGGAAAGAGACCCAGTACTTC; cdr3_aa: CASSTSTSGKETQYF; v_call: TRBV11-2; d_call: TRBD2; j_call: TRBJ2-5; clone_size: .
cdr3_nt: TGTGCCAGCAGAGGACTAGCGGGACACTACGAGCAGTACTTC; cdr3_aa: CASRGLAGHYEQYF; v_call: TRBV6-6; d_call: TRBD2; j_call: TRBJ2-7; clone_size: .
cdr3_nt: TGTGCCAGTAAGGCGGGCGGGGGGCTAGCCAAAAACATTCAGTACTTC; cdr3_aa: CASKAGGGLAKNIQYF; v_call: TRBV19; d_call: TRBD2; j_call: TRBJ2-4; clone_size: .
cdr3_nt: TGCAGTGTTATACAGGAAGGGGGCTACACCTTC; cdr3_aa: CSVIQEGGYTF; v_call: TRBV20-1; d_call: .; j_call: TRBJ1-2; clone_size: .
cdr3_nt: TGTGCCATCAGTTACGGGCGGGCAGAGACCCAGTACTTC; cdr3_aa: CAISYGRAETQYF; v_call: TRBV10-3; d_call: .; j_call: TRBJ2-5; clone_size: few
cdr3_nt: TGTGCCTGGAGCGACAGGGATCAGCCCCAGCATTTT; cdr3_aa: CAWSDRDQPQHF; v_call: TRBV30; d_call: TRBD1; j_call: TRBJ1-5; clone_size: .
cdr3_nt: TGTGCCAGTAGTCCCACCGTTCAGGGGAATGAGGGCTACACCTTC; cdr3_aa: CASSPTVQGNEGYTF; v_call: TRBV19; d_call: .; j_call: TRBJ1-2; clone_size: few
cdr3_nt: TGCGCCAGCAGCCAAGCGACACAATCAGATACGCAGTATTTT; cdr3_aa: CASSQATQSDTQYF; v_call: TRBV4-1; d_call: .; j_call: TRBJ2-3; clone_size: .
cdr3_nt: TGTGCCTGGAGTGTAGGGGTGGGCCGACTCTCCTACGAGCAGTACTTC; cdr3_aa: CAWSVGVGRLSYEQYF; v_call: TRBV30; d_call: .; j_call: TRBJ2-7; clone_size: .
cdr3_nt: TGTGCCAGCAGCGAGGGGGACACAGATCAGCCCCAGCATTTT; cdr3_aa: CASSEGDTDQPQHF; v_call: TRBV9; d_call: .; j_call: TRBJ1-5; clone_size: .
cdr3_nt: TGTGCCAGCAGTCGACAGGGCGCTGTGAACACTGAAGCTTTCTTT; cdr3_aa: CASSRQGAVNTEAFF; v_call: TRBV6-2/TRBV6-3; d_call: TRBD1; j_call: TRBJ1-1; clone_size: .
cdr3_nt: TGTGCCAGCAGCCTTAGAGCGGGGGGGCCTCATGAGCAGTTCTTC; cdr3_aa: CASSLRAGGPHEQFF; v_call: TRBV7-2; d_call: TRBD2; j_call: TRBJ2-1; clone_size: few
cdr3_nt: TGTGCCAGCAGTGTAGGGGGTCGCAATCAGCCCCAGCATTTT; cdr3_aa: CASSVGGRNQPQHF; v_call: TRBV5-4; d_call: .; j_call: TRBJ1-5; clone_size: .
cdr3_nt: TGTGCCAGCAGCTTAGCGGAGGGGTTGGACTATGGCTACACCTTC; cdr3_aa: CASSLAEGLDYGYTF; v_call: TRBV7-9; d_call: .; j_call: TRBJ1-2; clone_size: .